This TCR beta chain was retrieved from a study of T cell changes during pregnancy in multiple sclerosis. The CDR3 length is 16 residues. J lost 3 bases, V lost 3 bases, and 11 bases had no gene match. Germline V lookup: CDR1 SGHTA, CDR2 FQGNSA. The assay was immunoSEQ multiplex PCR, and TCRdb's table has in-frame clones only and misses some. The data show just over 50,000 clones, roughly 90% seen once. The chain joins TRBV7-2 to TRBJ2-7; 7 bases line up with TRBD2. The sample consisted of CD4+ T cells from peripheral blood mononuclear cells, taken after pregnancy. The sequence was obtained from a female donor with multiple sclerosis, enrolled in a pregnancy study. The CDR3: CASSFDAGVGNYEQYF. CDR3 in DNA: TGTGCCAGCAGCTTCGATGCGGGAGTCGGCAACTACGAGCAGTACTTC.